The TCR beta chain described here comes from a study of cytomegalovirus exposure and HLA in healthy donors. V gave up 3 bases and J gave up 3 bases, with 18 bases separating them. The V gene's germline CDR1 is MDHEN and CDR2 SYDVKM. The CDR3 has 16 amino acids. Primers for the PCR totalled 60 Vbeta and 13 Jbeta. Generated by immunoSEQ multiplex PCR, the TCRdb table keeps only in-frame clones and is missing some. The sample holds some 140,000 clones, 66% seen once. The rearrangement links TRBV28 to TRBJ2-7; TRBD2 is a possible D gene (5 bases). This clonotype was obtained from a human donor in good health. Sequencing used PBMCs. The DNA of the CDR3 is TGTGCCAGCAGTTTCCAACCCGCCGGACGGGGCTACGAGCAGTACTTC. It yields the protein CASSFQPAGRGYEQYF.